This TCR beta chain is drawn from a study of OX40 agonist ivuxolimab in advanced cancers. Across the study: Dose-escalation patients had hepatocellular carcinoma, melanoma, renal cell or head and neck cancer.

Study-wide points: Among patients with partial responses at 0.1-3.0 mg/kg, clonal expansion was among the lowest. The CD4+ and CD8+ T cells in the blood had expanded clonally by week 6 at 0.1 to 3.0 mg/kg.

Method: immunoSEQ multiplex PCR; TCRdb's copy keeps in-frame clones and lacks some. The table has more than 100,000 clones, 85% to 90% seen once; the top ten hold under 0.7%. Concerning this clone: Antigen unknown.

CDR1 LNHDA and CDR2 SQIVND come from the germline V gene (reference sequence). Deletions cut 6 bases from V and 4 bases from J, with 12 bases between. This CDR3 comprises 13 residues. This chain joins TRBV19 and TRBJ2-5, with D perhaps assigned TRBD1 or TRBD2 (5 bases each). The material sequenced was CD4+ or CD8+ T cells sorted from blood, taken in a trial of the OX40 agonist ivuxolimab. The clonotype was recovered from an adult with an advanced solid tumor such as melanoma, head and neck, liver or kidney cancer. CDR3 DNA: TGTGCCAGTAGCCAGGGAGAAAGAGAGACCCAGTACTTC. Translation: CASSQGERETQYF.